The rows below give T cell receptor beta chains drawn from one sample of a study of shared clonotypes between healthy human individuals. The method was immunoSEQ multiplex PCR; TCRdb's version includes in-frame clones alone and lacks a portion of them. The sample includes about 580,000 clones, 98% of them seen just once. Sequenced input: naive CD8+ T cells sorted from blood. These receptors all stem from a man aged 25-45 years in good health. The CDR3 runs from the conserved cysteine through the conserved F or W. Each record gives: V gene, clone size, D gene, J gene, CDR3 DNA, CDR3 protein. The D gene is left open where the match is weak. Expanded clones are given a class, and other clones once, few, many or no size at all.

TRBV19	.	TRBD1	TRBJ2-1	TGTGCCAGTACCCCTGACAGGGGTATCCCCTACAATGAGCAGTTCTTC	CASTPDRGIPYNEQFF
TRBV20-1	.	TRBD1	TRBJ2-5	TGCAGTACAAACCCCAGACAGGGCAACTTC	CSTNPRQGNF
TRBV7-8	once	.	TRBJ2-1	TGTGCCAGCAGCTTACGGGACGCAAACAATGAGCAGTTCTTC	CASSLRDANNEQFF
TRBV27	.	.	TRBJ2-2	TGTGCCAGCAGGGACACCTTGAGCATCGGGGAGCTGTTTTTT	CASRDTLSIGELFF
TRBV2	.	.	TRBJ1-4	TGTGCCAGCAGTGACCCCAGGGGACTTGAAAAACTGTTTTTT	CASSDPRGLEKLFF
TRBV7-8	.	.	TRBJ2-3	TGTGCCAGCCTAGGGCGGCTTAGCACAGATACGCAGTATTTT	CASLGRLSTDTQYF
TRBV4-1	.	.	TRBJ1-5	TGCGCCAGCAGCCAACTAAGCGGTTCCGCGCAGCCCCAGCATTTT	CASSQLSGSAQPQHF
TRBV14	.	.	TRBJ1-2	TGTGCCAGCAGCCAAGCAAGATTTCAAGGTGGCTACACCTTC	CASSQARFQGGYTF
TRBV10-3	.	.	TRBJ2-7	TGTGCCATCAGTGATGGCGAGCAGTACTTC	CAISDGEQYF
TRBV11-1	.	.	TRBJ2-7	TGTGCCAGCAGCTTGCCGGGACTCGCGGCTAGGTACGAGCAGTACTTC	CASSLPGLAARYEQYF
TRBV6-5	.	.	TRBJ2-1	TGTGCCAGCAGTTACGGCGGGGAAAACAATGAGCAGTTCTTC	CASSYGGENNEQFF
TRBV9	.	.	TRBJ2-2	TGTGCCAGCAGCGTAGCGGCGGGGCGTAGCACCGGGGAGCTGTTTTTT	CASSVAAGRSTGELFF
TRBV29-1	.	TRBD2	TRBJ2-7	TGCAGCGTGGAGCGGGAGTTCGAGCAGTACTTC	CSVEREFEQYF
TRBV30	.	TRBD2	TRBJ2-5	TGTGCCTGGAGTCCCGGGACTAGCGGGTACCAAGAGACCCAGTACTTC	CAWSPGTSGYQETQYF
TRBV11-2	.	.	TRBJ2-1	TGTGCCAGCAGCTTGAGCGAGCTGGGCAATGAGCAGTTCTTC	CASSLSELGNEQFF
TRBV11-2	once	.	TRBJ2-7	TGTGCCAGCAGCGATACCGCCGGACCCTACGAGCAGTACTTC	CASSDTAGPYEQYF
TRBV11-3	.	.	TRBJ2-2	TGTGCCAGCAGCCCCTCGACGGGGGAGCTGTTTTTT	CASSPSTGELFF
TRBV7-2	.	TRBD2	TRBJ2-1	TGTGCCAGCAGCGGCGGCAGGAGACTAGCGGGAGTGGGGGACAATGAGCAGTTCTTC	CASSGGRRLAGVGDNEQFF
TRBV7-9	once	TRBD1	TRBJ1-1	TGTGCCAGCACCTTCACCGGGACAGGGTTGATGAACACTGAAGCTTTCTTT	CASTFTGTGLMNTEAFF
TRBV4-3	.	.	TRBJ1-2	TGCGCCAGCAGCCAAGATTTTGCACAACTTTACACCTTC	CASSQDFAQLYTF
TRBV27	few	TRBD1	TRBJ2-5	TGTGCCAGCAGTTTACTCGGGACAGAAGAGACCCAGTACTTC	CASSLLGTEETQYF
TRBV27	once	TRBD2	TRBJ2-1	TGTGCCAGCAGACCCCGACTAGCGGGAGGGTTCAATGAGCAGTTCTTC	CASRPRLAGGFNEQFF
TRBV7-6	.	.	TRBJ2-1	TGTGCCAGCAGCGACCGGGCAGGGATAAATGAGCAGTTCTTC	CASSDRAGINEQFF
TRBV28	.	TRBD1	TRBJ1-1	TGTGCCAGCAGTCCCCGGGGACAGAAGGAAGCTTTCTTT	CASSPRGQKEAFF
TRBV23-1	.	TRBD2	TRBJ2-2	TGCGCCAGCAGTCAATTGATAGGGCGCGCCACAGAAGCGGGAGTTCACACCGGGGAGCTGTTTTTT	CASSQLIGRATEAGVHTGELFF
TRBV18	.	TRBD1	TRBJ2-7	TGTGCCAGCTCACCGTTCGGGACAGGGGACTTCTACGAGCAGTACTTC	CASSPFGTGDFYEQYF